A single sample gave rise to the 16 T cell receptor beta chains below, sequenced in a study of neurological immune-mediated disorders. Noted time point: longitudinal time-point 3. TCRdb called the 5' RACE reads again in MiXCR, with one record for every CDR3 protein. The data contain approximately 80,000 distinct CDR3 sequences, around 4% of them singletons. Sequencing was performed on PBMCs. These receptors were taken from a woman in her sixties or seventies with multiple sclerosis.

This clonotype was seen repeatedly, ten times or more. V usage is TRBV5-5 and J usage is TRBJ1-4; D unresolved. The CDR3 loop spans 13 amino acids. V lost 1 base and J 8 bases, leaving 9 bases between the germline ends. The germline CDR1 and CDR2 sequences are SGHKS and YYEKEE (reference sequence). The CDR3 loop reads CASSLRPVEKLFF. The CDR3 region has the DNA TGTGCCAGCAGCTTGAGGCCGGTAGAAAAACTGTTTTTT.

The sample holds many counts of this clonotype. This chain connects TRBV18 to TRBJ1-1; TRBD1 might be the D (5 bases). This CDR3 comprises 14 residues. V gave up 2 bases and J gave up 7 bases, with 14 bases separating them. CDR1 and CDR2 from the germline V gene are KGHSH and LQKENI. CDR3 protein: CASSPSVGGIEAFF. CDR3 bases: TGTGCCAGCTCACCATCCGTTGGGGGTATTGAAGCTTTCTTT.

This clonotype was counted many times. This chain's CDR3 is CASSQDGRITNYGYTF. Written as DNA, the CDR3 is TGCGCCAGCAGCCAAGACGGTCGGATAACTAACTATGGCTACACCTTC. V is TRBV4-1 and J is TRBJ1-2; D is unresolved. V dropped 0 bases and J dropped 0 bases, with 11 bases sitting between them. Germline V gives CDR1 MGHRA, CDR2 YSYEKL. The CDR3 is made up of 16 amino acids.

This clonotype was seen many times. The chain joins TRBV5-1 to TRBJ1-2; a weak D match, TRBD1 (6 bases). The V gene's germline CDR1 is SGHRS and CDR2 YFSETQ. The CDR3 is 15 residues long. V gave up 4 bases and J gave up 3 bases, with 16 bases separating them. CDR3 protein: CASSLRGPGDYGYTF. CDR3 DNA: TGCGCCAGCAGCCTGCGAGGCCCAGGGGACTATGGCTACACCTTC. Based on the CDR3 plus reference TRBV5-1 and TRBJ1-2, the full variable domain is KAGVTQTPRYLIKTRGQQVTLSCSPISGHRSVSWYQQTPGQGLQFLFEYFSETQRNKGNFPGRFSGRQFSNSRSEMNVSTLELGDSALYLCASSLRGPGDYGYTFGSGTRLTVV.

This clonotype was counted many times. This chain connects TRBV29-1 to TRBJ2-3; no firm D call. Looked up from germline, CDR1 is SQVTM and CDR2 is ANQGSEA. The CDR3 consists of 15 residues. V was pared by 5 bases and J by 0 bases, with 15 bases between. The CDR3: CSVCATVSSTDTQYF. The CDR3 coding sequence is TGCAGCGTTTGTGCCACCGTTTCTAGCACAGATACGCAGTATTTT.

In its sample, this clonotype was seen many times. The V call is TRBV10-3, the J call TRBJ2-1; perhaps TRBD1 as D (6 bases). V lost 3 bases and J 5 bases, leaving 14 bases between the germline ends. The V gene's germline CDR1 is ENHRY and CDR2 SYGVKD. The CDR3 loop spans 15 amino acids. CDR3 DNA: TGTGCCATCAGTGAAGGGGACAAGATTAACAATGAGCAGTTCTTC. Its translation: CAISEGDKINNEQFF.

The sample holds many counts of this clonotype. The chain joins TRBV12-3 or TRBV12-4 to TRBJ1-1; D uncertain. The CDR3 runs 13 residues. Trimming took off 10 bases at V and 0 bases at J, with 12 bases between the two ends. The CDR3 sequence is CAINPQLNTEAFF. In DNA form, the CDR3 reads TGTGCCATCAATCCACAGCTGAACACTGAAGCTTTCTTT.

Comments on this clonotype: At one end the junction does not follow the germline gene, possibly because of a read error. The rearrangement uses TRBV18 and TRBJ1-1; D possibly corresponds to TRBD1 (6 bases). The CDR3 loop spans 12 amino acids. Germline V gene lookup returns CDR1 KGHSH and CDR2 LQKENI. CDR3 DNA: TGTGTCAGCTCACCATTGGACAGTGAAGCTTTCTTT. Protein product: CVSSPLDSEAFF. The full variable domain, its missing parts supplied by reference TRBV18 and TRBJ1-1, is NAGVMQNPRHLVRRRGQEARLRCSPMKGHSHVYWYRQLPEEGLKFMVYLQKENIIDESGMPKERFSAEFPKEGPSILRIQQVVRGDSAAYFCVSSPLDSEAFFGQGTRLTVV.

The sample holds many counts of this clonotype. The chain joins TRBV5-1 to TRBJ2-7, with 7 bases lining up with TRBD2. The CDR3 has 14 amino acids. Germline-derived CDR1 and CDR2 are SGHRS and YFSETQ. V shed 4 bases and J 3 bases; nucleotides not matched to a gene: 7. CDR3 residues: CASSPGGRDYEQYF. DNA for the CDR3: TGCGCCAGCAGCCCGGGGGGACGGGACTACGAGCAGTACTTC.

This clonotype was seen repeatedly, ten times or more. This chain connects TRBV5-1 to TRBJ2-3; D call uncertain. CDR1 is SGHRS, CDR2 YFSETQ, per germline. V lost 2 bases and J 1 base, leaving 11 bases between the germline ends. The CDR3 covers 15 residues. The CDR3 nucleotides read TGCGCCAGCAGCTTACCAAAAACGGGCACAGATACGCAGTATTTT. It encodes CASSLPKTGTDTQYF.

The table lists this clonotype with many counts. This chain links TRBV12-3 or TRBV12-4 with TRBJ2-1; D assignment may be TRBD1 or TRBD2 (5 bases each). Trimming took 3 bases from V and 7 from J, leaving 13 bases between them. The CDR3 length is 14 residues. The CDR3 coding sequence is TGTGCCAGCAGTTTCGGGACCGTCAGGAATGAGCAGTTCTTC. Amino acids: CASSFGTVRNEQFF.

This clonotype was seen many times. This rearrangement joins TRBV5-1 to TRBJ1-2, with D possibly TRBD1 on 6 matching bases. From germline, CDR1 is SGHRS and CDR2 YFSETQ. V was trimmed by 4 bases and J by 4 bases, leaving 11 bases between them. The CDR3 has 13 amino acids. Written as DNA, the CDR3 is TGCGCCAGCAGCCCCGGACAGTCCTATGGCTACACCTTC. This gives the protein CASSPGQSYGYTF.

This clonotype occurred many times. The chain links TRBV5-1 to TRBJ1-1; 8 positions agree with TRBD1. The CDR3 consists of 15 residues. Trimming took 4 bases from V and 5 from J; bases not matched to a gene: 10. Germline lookup yields CDR1 SGHRS and CDR2 YFSETQ. DNA of the CDR3: TGCGCCAGCAGCCTAACCCCGACAGGGGTGACTGAAGCTTTCTTT. It codes for CASSLTPTGVTEAFF.

This clonotype came up many times. The V and J genes are TRBV5-6 and TRBJ2-1; tentative D call: TRBD2 (6 bases). Trimming cost V 4 bases and J 2 bases, with 13 bases left between them. The CDR3 covers 15 residues. Germline V lookup: CDR1 SGHDT, CDR2 YYEEEE. In DNA form, the CDR3 reads TGTGCCAGCAGCCCCCGCGGGGTTGCCTACAATGAGCAGTTCTTC. Translation: CASSPRGVAYNEQFF.

In this sample, this clonotype turned up many times. The V call is TRBV5-1, the J call TRBJ2-5, with D tentatively TRBD1 or TRBD2 (6 bases each). V gave up 0 bases and J gave up 5 bases, with 8 bases separating them. From germline, CDR1 is SGHRS and CDR2 YFSETQ. This CDR3 region has 13 residues. CDR3 protein: CASSLGGAETQYF. In DNA, the CDR3 is TGCGCCAGCAGCTTGGGGGGGGCGGAGACCCAGTACTTC. Using reference TRBV5-1 and TRBJ2-5 for the parts outside the CDR3, the full variable domain is KAGVTQTPRYLIKTRGQQVTLSCSPISGHRSVSWYQQTPGQGLQFLFEYFSETQRNKGNFPGRFSGRQFSNSRSEMNVSTLELGDSALYLCASSLGGAETQYFGPGTRLLVL.

This clonotype was seen at least ten times. The genes are TRBV27 and TRBJ2-1, with a tentative D call TRBD1 (5 bases). The CDR3 is 16 residues long. V lost 0 bases and J 0 bases, leaving 9 bases between the germline ends. CDR1 MNHEY and CDR2 SMNVEV come from the germline V gene (reference sequence). The CDR3 DNA is TGTGCCAGCAGTTTATCAAAAGGGGCCTCCTACAATGAGCAGTTCTTC. This sequence encodes CASSLSKGASYNEQFF.